Below are 7 T cell receptor beta chains sequenced from a single sample in a study of patients and donors after allogeneic stem cell transplantation. One entry per CDR3 protein results from TCRdb running MiXCR on the RT-PCR reads. This sample has about 160,000 distinct CDR3 sequences, with approximately 31% found just once. Sequencing was performed on blood, either unsorted or a sorted T cell fraction (not recorded which). The receptor source for this set is a human donor who was either an allogeneic HSCT recipient or a stem cell or donor lymphocyte infusion donor (not recorded which). It is not recorded whose cells these are; they may come from a transplant donor.

V is TRBV2 and J is TRBJ2-3; D is tentatively TRBD1 or TRBD2 (6 bases each). This CDR3 is built from 13 residues. Germline V gives CDR1 SNHLY, CDR2 FYNNEI. V gave up 9 bases and J gave up 5 bases, with 15 bases separating them. The CDR3 nucleotides are TGTGCCAGGGAGGGACACCGAGGAGATACGCAGTATTTT. Translation gives CAREGHRGDTQYF.

This clonotype was seen more than once but under ten times. V gene TRBV24-1 combines with J gene TRBJ2-1, with 10 bases lining up with TRBD2. This CDR3 contains 16 residues. V gave up 1 base and J gave up 4 bases; unmatched junction bases: 3. Germline CDR1 is KGHDR and CDR2 is SFDVKD. In DNA form, the CDR3 reads TGTGCCACCAGTGATTTTAGAGCGGGAGGGTACAATGAGCAGTTCTTC. This encodes CATSDFRAGGYNEQFF.

The chain employs TRBV9 and TRBJ2-7, with 7 bases that match TRBD1. From germline, CDR1 is SGDLS and CDR2 YYNGEE. The CDR3 is 13 residues long. V lost 4 bases and J lost 5; bases outside the gene matches: 6. The CDR3 DNA is TGTGCCAGCAGCTTAGGGGGCTCGAACGAGCAGTACTTC. Its translation: CASSLGGSNEQYF.

This chain connects TRBV18 to TRBJ1-1; maybe TRBD1 (6 bases). Germline CDR1 reads KGHSH; CDR2 reads LQKENI. The CDR3 covers 13 residues. V was trimmed by 3 bases and J by 4 bases, leaving 9 bases between them. The CDR3 DNA reads TGTGCCAGCTCACCGGGGGCGCCCACTGAAGCTTTCTTT. Its protein is CASSPGAPTEAFF.

The chain couples TRBV14 to TRBJ2-3, with a weak D call TRBD2 (6 bases). This CDR3 comprises 13 residues. Trimming pared 4 bases from V and 1 base from J, leaving 6 bases between. Per the germline V gene, CDR1 is SGHDN and CDR2 is FVKESK. CDR3 DNA: TGTGCCAGCAGCCGGAGGGGCACAGATACGCAGTATTTT. Amino acids: CASSRRGTDTQYF.

This clonotype came up a few times. The V and J genes are TRBV4-3 and TRBJ2-1, with a weak D call TRBD2 (5 bases). CDR1 and CDR2 from the germline V gene are LGHNA and YSLEER. V gave up 0 bases and J gave up 6 bases, with 15 bases separating them. The CDR3 spans 16 residues. The CDR3 nucleotides are TGCGCCAGCAGCCAAGATACACTAGTCGTCTCCAATGAGCAGTTCTTC. It translates to CASSQDTLVVSNEQFF.

This clonotype was seen a few times. The chain couples TRBV29-1 to TRBJ2-7, with 8 bases matching TRBD2. J lost 3 bases, V lost 0 bases, and 7 bases had no gene match. Germline-derived CDR1 and CDR2 are SQVTM and ANQGSEA. The CDR3 covers 15 residues. This CDR3 reads CSVEDPERENYEQYF. The CDR3 DNA follows: TGCAGCGTTGAAGATCCGGAGCGGGAGAACTACGAGCAGTACTTC.